A single sample gave rise to the 27 T cell receptor beta chains below, sequenced in a study of blood T cells in healthy people across ages. Then a second PCR, running about 6 to 11 cycles, was carried out with a sample-barcoded 5' primer and a J-beta primer mix. TCRdb fed the 5' RACE reads into MiXCR, producing one record per CDR3 protein. This table holds 1.5 million to 2 million distinct CDR3 sequences, over 25% found once. Sequenced input: blood. All receptors derive from a young woman in good health.

The V gene is TRBV15, the J gene TRBJ1-1; possibly TRBD1 for D (5 bases). The CDR3 runs to 15 residues. V lost 2 bases, J lost 4 bases, and 14 bases lay in between. Germline CDR1 reads LNHNV; CDR2 reads YYDKDF (reference sequence). CDR3 protein: CATSRLDGGSTEAFF. In DNA, the CDR3 is TGTGCCACCAGCAGACTCGATGGGGGGAGCACTGAAGCTTTCTTT.

V is TRBV6-7 and J is TRBJ2-2, with TRBD1 matching over 10 bases. TRBV6-7 is an ORF, and what it does is uncertain. V lost 8 bases and J lost 4; bases outside the gene matches: 13. This CDR3 region has 17 residues. The CDR3 here is CASSGQGRFVATGELFF. CDR3 nucleotide sequence: TGTGCCAGCTCGGGACAGGGGAGGTTCGTGGCCACCGGGGAGCTGTTTTTT.

The chain couples TRBV12-3 or TRBV12-4 to TRBJ2-4; D might be TRBD1 (6 bases). The CDR3 is made up of 17 amino acids. Trimming removed 5 bases from V and 1 base from J, with 18 bases in between. In DNA, the CDR3 is TGTGCCAGCAGTCGGTCTACAGGGAATGCGGCCAAAAACATTCAGTACTTC. Its translation is CASSRSTGNAAKNIQYF.

This chain uses TRBV5-5 with TRBJ2-5; 9 bases agree with TRBD1. This CDR3 contains 15 residues. From germline, CDR1 is SGHKS and CDR2 YYEKEE (reference sequence). After removal of 0 bases from V and 7 bases from J, the junction contained 7 bases not matched to a gene. The CDR3 DNA reads as TGTGCCAGCAGCTTGGTAGGGACAGGGTCTGGGACCCAGTACTTC. This codes for CASSLVGTGSGTQYF.

There are a few counts of this clonotype. The rearrangement links TRBV5-1 to TRBJ2-5, with D perhaps being TRBD1 or TRBD2 (5 bases each). Germline-derived CDR1 and CDR2 are SGHRS and YFSETQ. The CDR3 runs 14 residues. With 6 bases removed from V and 4 bases from J, the gap between germline ends came to 16 bases. The CDR3 is CASIPLNGGETQYF. In DNA, the CDR3 is TGCGCCAGCATCCCATTAAATGGGGGAGAGACCCAGTACTTC.

A few counts support this clonotype. The chain recombines TRBV5-1 with TRBJ2-7; 8 bases align to TRBD1. Losses at the gene ends were 6 bases for V and 3 bases for J; bases not matched to a gene: 8. CDR3 length equals 14 residues. Germline CDR1 is SGHRS and CDR2 is YFSETQ. In nucleotides, the CDR3 is TGCGCCAGCAACCCCGGGACAGGCCACTACGAGCAGTACTTC. It is translated as CASNPGTGHYEQYF.

The chain combines TRBV27 with TRBJ1-5; D remains unclear. The V and J ends lost 2 bases and 2 bases respectively, with 10 bases between them. This CDR3 has 15 amino acids. In germline, CDR1 is MNHEY, CDR2 SMNVEV (reference sequence). Written as DNA, the CDR3 is TGTGCCAGCAGTTTAATACGGGGTGGCAATCAGCCCCAGCATTTT. It is translated as CASSLIRGGNQPQHF.

On this clonotype itself: Given a much more abundant clone one base away, this may be a read error. The chain has TRBV6-1 and TRBJ2-6, with D perhaps matching TRBD1 or TRBD2 (6 bases each). Germline assignment: CDR1 MNHNS and CDR2 SASEGT. CDR3 length: 17 amino acids. CDR3 amino acids: CASSEMGGSTGANVPTF. CDR3 in DNA: TGTGCCAGCAGTGAAATGGGGGGCTCGACTGGGGCCAACGTCCCGACTTTC.

This clonotype was counted a few times. V is TRBV14 and J is TRBJ2-3; D uncertain. The germline V and J ends were trimmed by 1 base and 5 bases, with 10 bases remaining between them. CDR1 and CDR2 (germline): SGHDN, FVKESK. The CDR3 has 14 residues. This CDR3 reads CASSQGQVVDTQYF. The CDR3 DNA sequence: TGTGCCAGCAGCCAAGGTCAAGTAGTAGATACGCAGTATTTT.

This clonotype was detected ten times or more. J is TRBJ1-6 and V is TRBV7-2; a weak D match, TRBD1 (5 bases). CDR1 and CDR2 from the germline V gene are SGHTA and FQGNSA. With 8 bases removed from V and 10 bases from J, the gap between germline ends came to 15 bases. This CDR3 is built from 13 residues. The CDR3 sequence: CASSRQGGSPLHF. DNA of the CDR3: TGTGCCAGCTCGAGGCAGGGTGGCTCACCCCTCCACTTT.

This clonotype was recorded at least ten times. The chain uses TRBV20-1 and TRBJ2-7, with 13 bases aligning to TRBD2. Per germline, CDR1 DFQATT and CDR2 SNEGSKA (reference sequence). Trimming took 3 bases from V and 5 from J; bases not matched to a gene: 7. The length of the CDR3 is 15 residues. The CDR3 spells CSARATSGRLDEQYF. Written as DNA, the CDR3 is TGCAGTGCTAGGGCGACTAGCGGGAGGTTAGACGAGCAGTACTTC.

This clonotype was recorded only once. The genes are TRBV30 and TRBJ1-4; D ambiguous. Trimming removed 5 bases from V and 4 bases from J, with 14 bases in between. CDR3 length: 14 amino acids. Germline V lookup: CDR1 GTSNPN, CDR2 SVGIG (reference sequence). CDR3 amino acids: CAWDKTGHNEKLFF. In DNA, the CDR3 is TGTGCCTGGGATAAGACGGGCCATAATGAAAAACTGTTTTTT.

Worth noting for this clonotype: This may stem from a read error, because a much larger clone lies one nucleotide away. The genes are TRBV20-1 and TRBJ2-1; TRBD2 matches 14 bases. This CDR3 spans 13 amino acids. Trimming at V came to 8 bases and at J to 7 bases, leaving 4 bases not matched to a gene. Per germline, CDR1 DFQATT and CDR2 SNEGSKA (reference sequence). The CDR3 DNA reads TGCAGTAATCGGACTAGCGGGGGGAATGAGCAGTTCTTC. Translation: CSNRTSGGNEQFF.

The chain combines TRBV20-1 with TRBJ2-3; D gene uncertain. The V end was cut by 6 bases, the J end by 3 bases, with 10 bases between. The CDR3 has 12 residues. Germline V gene sequence: CDR1 DFQATT, CDR2 SNEGSKA (reference sequence). The CDR3 nucleotides read TGCAGTGCAATCGTCTTGACAGATACGCAGTATTTT. Amino acid sequence: CSAIVLTDTQYF.

Concerning this clonotype: The junction does not match germline at one end; this may be a read error. The CDR3 bases are TGTGCCAGCAGGATTCGGGGGATTAATCCACCCCTCCACTTT. It encodes CASRIRGINPPLHF. The chain links TRBV2 to TRBJ1-6, with a tentative D call TRBD1 (5 bases). Per germline, CDR1 SNHLY and CDR2 FYNNEI. This CDR3 region has 14 residues.

This rearrangement joins TRBV4-3 to TRBJ1-1; D is perhaps TRBD1 (5 bases). The CDR3 has 18 amino acids. The germline V gene encodes CDR1 LGHNA and CDR2 YSLEER. Trimming took off 3 bases at V and 6 bases at J, with 26 bases between the two ends. The CDR3 DNA reads TGCGCCAGCAGCCACAAAAAGACCGGGACCTCTCCGACTTCTGAAGCTTTCTTT. This gives the protein CASSHKKTGTSPTSEAFF.

The V gene is TRBV12-3 or TRBV12-4, the J gene TRBJ1-2, with a weak D call TRBD1 (6 bases). The CDR3 runs to 14 residues. V lost 1 base and J lost 14, with 20 bases in between. CDR3 sequence (DNA): TGTGCCAGCAGTTTAGGAGAAAGGTTCAAGGGGGTGACCTTC. Amino acids: CASSLGERFKGVTF.

The sample holds many counts of this clonotype. J is TRBJ1-2 and V is TRBV4-2, with 9 nucleotides matching TRBD1. Unmatched junction bases numbered 8, after V lost 1 base and J lost 5 bases. This CDR3 has 16 residues. CDR1 and CDR2 (germline): LGHNA, YNFKEQ. CDR3 loop: CASSQAGKDRGYGYTF. The CDR3 DNA follows: TGTGCCAGCAGCCAAGCTGGTAAGGACAGGGGATATGGCTACACCTTC.

The chain recombines TRBV10-3 with TRBJ1-1; D unresolved. The CDR3 length is 12 residues. Germline CDR1 and CDR2: ENHRY and SYGVKD. Trimming shortened V by 10 bases and J by 11 bases, and 20 bases separated the two germline ends. The CDR3 loop reads CATTPSGFTAFF. CDR3 DNA sequence: TGTGCCACCACCCCCTCGGGATTTACCGCTTTCTTT.

This clonotype was observed many times. The gene calls are TRBV20-1 and TRBJ2-1, with 10 bases matching TRBD1. After removal of 4 bases from V and 7 bases from J, the junction contained 10 bases not matched to a gene. Per the germline V gene, CDR1 is DFQATT and CDR2 is SNEGSKA (reference sequence). The CDR3 is 15 amino acids. The CDR3 DNA sequence: TGCAGTGCTACGGCCGGGACAGGGGTGACGAATGAGCAGTTCTTC. This sequence encodes CSATAGTGVTNEQFF.

The chain recombines TRBV6-2 or TRBV6-3 with TRBJ1-5; 7 bases line up with TRBD1. This CDR3 is built from 14 residues. Trimming cost V 2 bases and J 6 bases; bases outside gene matches: 4. Germline V lookup: CDR1 MNHEY, CDR2 SVGEGT. The CDR3 spells CASSYRGTVQPQHF. The CDR3 region has the DNA TGTGCCAGCAGTTACCGGGGGACAGTTCAGCCCCAGCATTTT.

This rearrangement joins TRBV12-3 or TRBV12-4 to TRBJ2-6; tentative D call: TRBD1 (7 bases). V lost 6 bases and J lost 0, with 12 bases in between. This CDR3 has 16 residues. CDR3 nucleotide sequence: TGTGCCAGCAGGTTGCGGGACAGCTCTGGGGCCAACGTCCTGACTTTC. Amino acid sequence: CASRLRDSSGANVLTF.

The chain links TRBV2 to TRBJ1-5, with D unclear. Looked up from germline, CDR1 is SNHLY and CDR2 is FYNNEI. V was shortened by 3 bases and J by 5 bases, with 11 bases between the two germline ends. This CDR3 has 14 amino acids. The CDR3 bases are TGTGCCAGCAGTGATACCGACCGTTATCAGCCCCAGCATTTT. Translated, it gives CASSDTDRYQPQHF.

Only one count was recorded for this clonotype. The chain recombines TRBV2 with TRBJ1-5; D gene unclear. The germline V and J ends were trimmed by 7 bases and 5 bases, with 12 bases remaining between them. Per the germline V gene, CDR1 is SNHLY and CDR2 is FYNNEI. This CDR3 is built from 13 residues. CDR3 sequence reads: CASKSILDQPQHF. CDR3 nucleotides: TGTGCCAGCAAAAGCATCCTGGATCAGCCCCAGCATTTT. Filled out from reference TRBV2 and TRBJ1-5, the complete variable domain reads EPEVTQTPSHQVTQMGQEVILRCVPISNHLYFYWYRQILGQKVEFLVSFYNNEISEKSEIFDDQFSVERPDGSNFTLKIRSTKLEDSAMYFCASKSILDQPQHFGDGTRLSIL.

The table lists this clonotype with a few counts. The chain combines TRBV5-5 with TRBJ2-5; the D is unclear. This CDR3 is 15 amino acids long. Germline-derived CDR1 and CDR2 are SGHKS and YYEKEE (reference sequence). The V end lost 2 bases, the J end lost 2 bases, and 13 bases lay between the germline ends. The CDR3 region has the DNA TGTGCCAGCAGCTTTCATTCCGTTACTCAAGAGACCCAGTACTTC. Protein product: CASSFHSVTQETQYF.

In this sample, this clonotype turned up many times. V is TRBV20-1 and J is TRBJ2-5; D remains ambiguous. CDR1 is DFQATT, CDR2 SNEGSKA, per germline (reference sequence). V gave up 6 bases and J gave up 5 bases, with 16 bases separating them. This CDR3 has 13 amino acids. CDR3 sequence reads: CSAGLAVHETQYF. The CDR3, as DNA: TGCAGTGCAGGATTGGCGGTTCATGAGACCCAGTACTTC.

This clonotype was picked up many times. V and J are TRBV29-1 and TRBJ2-3; D is ambiguous. Trimming cost V 1 base and J 4 bases, with 9 bases left between them. This CDR3 is 13 amino acids long. The germline CDR1 and CDR2 sequences are SQVTM and ANQGSEA. CDR3 region: CSVEGAMADTQYF. CDR3 sequence (DNA): TGCAGCGTTGAAGGCGCTATGGCAGATACGCAGTATTTT.